This T cell receptor beta chain emerged from a study of patients and donors after allogeneic stem cell transplantation. The V and J ends lost 3 bases and 1 base respectively, with 9 bases between them. CDR3 size: 14 residues. Per germline, CDR1 SEHNR and CDR2 FQNEAQ (reference sequence). TCRdb analysed the RT-PCR reads with MiXCR anew, one entry per CDR3 protein. The repertoire has about 110,000 distinct CDR3 sequences, over 30% of them found once; the top ten carry around 30%. The chain has TRBV7-9 and TRBJ2-5; no clear D gene. The sample consisted of blood, either unsorted or a sorted T cell fraction (not recorded which). The TCR originated in a human donor who was either an allogeneic HSCT recipient or a stem cell or donor lymphocyte infusion donor (not recorded which). It is not recorded whose cells these are; they may come from a transplant donor. CDR3 nucleotide sequence: TGTGCCAGCAGCTTCGCCCCAAGCCAAGAGACCCAGTACTTC. Encoded protein: CASSFAPSQETQYF.